Listed below are T cell receptor beta chains from one sample, sequenced in a study of T cell responses to AZD1222 COVID-19 vaccine. Using immunoSEQ multiplex PCR, the repertoire was profiled, and TCRdb retains in-frame clones only, with some absent. The sample shows about 100,000 clones, 92% of them seen only once. Sequencing was performed on peripheral blood, taken on day 0 of AZD1222 vaccination. Receptors originate from an adult in good health. Each CDR3 is given with its conserved first and last residue. A D gene is named only where the DNA matches it firmly. Size values are once, few and many counts, or a class for expanded clones, and some rows have none.

V	length	size	D	J	DNA	CDR3
TRBV4-2	14	.	.	TRBJ2-3	TGTGCCAGCAGCCAGAACCCAGAGGGAGATACGCAGTATTTT	CASSQNPEGDTQYF
TRBV5-1	15	once	.	TRBJ1-3	TGCGCCAGCAGCTTGTCGCCAGCCTCTGGAAACACCATATATTTT	CASSLSPASGNTIYF
TRBV6-5	13	.	.	TRBJ1-1	TGTGCCAGCAGCCTCGGACACCTCACTGAAGCTTTCTTT	CASSLGHLTEAFF
TRBV12-5	13	.	TRBD1	TRBJ1-1	TGTGCTAGTGCTCTGACAGGGGATATTGAAGCTTTCTTT	CASALTGDIEAFF
TRBV10-3	16	.	TRBD1	TRBJ1-4	TGTGCCATCAGTGAGTCGATAGGGACAGGGAATGAAAAACTGTTTTTT	CAISESIGTGNEKLFF
TRBV5-1	14	.	.	TRBJ1-2	TGCGCCAGCAGCTTCCAGGACTTTGAATATGGCTACACCTTC	CASSFQDFEYGYTF
TRBV4-2	15	.	.	TRBJ1-5	TGTGCCAGCAGCCAAGGATCAGGGGATGCTCAGCCCCAGCATTTT	CASSQGSGDAQPQHF
TRBV5-1	13	.	.	TRBJ2-1	TGCGCCAGCAGCTTGGGTGGGTACAATGAGCAGTTCTTC	CASSLGGYNEQFF
TRBV4-2	14	.	TRBD1	TRBJ1-2	TGTGCCAGCAGCCGGGACACTTCAGGGGGTGGCTACACCTTC	CASSRDTSGGGYTF
TRBV18	15	.	.	TRBJ1-1	TGTGCCAGCTCACCACGGGGGGGAGGGAACACTGAAGCTTTCTTT	CASSPRGGGNTEAFF
TRBV9	14	few	TRBD1	TRBJ2-7	TGTGCCAGCAGCCCCGGGACAGGGCGGCCCGAGCAGTACTTC	CASSPGTGRPEQYF
TRBV7-9	13	.	.	TRBJ2-3	TGTGCCAGCAGCTTCCAAAACCCAGATACGCAGTATTTT	CASSFQNPDTQYF
TRBV5-1	14	once	.	TRBJ2-7	TGCGCCAGCAGTCAGGGCCCTATGGGGAGCGAGCAGTACTTC	CASSQGPMGSEQYF
TRBV10-3	14	once	TRBD1	TRBJ1-2	TGTGCCATCGGAGGCAGGGGGCTGGACTATGGCTACACCTTC	CAIGGRGLDYGYTF
TRBV12-3/TRBV12-4	11	.	.	TRBJ2-5	TGTGCCAGCAGTCAAAGAGAGACCCAGTACTTC	CASSQRETQYF
TRBV6-5	13	.	.	TRBJ1-5	TGTGCCACGAGTCCAAGGGGGAATCAGCCCCAGCATTTT	CATSPRGNQPQHF
TRBV6-6	15	.	.	TRBJ1-5	TGTGCCACCTTTGGGGAGGGAACGGGCAATCAGCCCCAGCATTTT	CATFGEGTGNQPQHF
TRBV7-3	14	.	.	TRBJ1-2	TGTGCCAGCAGCTTAGGGGGGCAGGGATATGGCTACACCTTC	CASSLGGQGYGYTF
TRBV27	15	.	.	TRBJ2-2	TGTGCCAGCCAAACCGGGCCGAGGGACACCGGGGAGCTGTTTTTT	CASQTGPRDTGELFF
TRBV7-2	15	.	TRBD1	TRBJ1-6	TGTGCCAGCAGCCAGCCCGGGACAGGGAATTCACCCCTCCACTTT	CASSQPGTGNSPLHF
TRBV19	16	once	TRBD1	TRBJ2-1	TGTGCCAGTAGTATGTTCCTGGGACAGGGGGATAATGAGCAGTTCTTC	CASSMFLGQGDNEQFF
TRBV28	14	.	TRBD1	TRBJ1-2	TGTGCCAGCAGTTCACAGGGGGCTAACTATGGCTACACCTTC	CASSSQGANYGYTF
TRBV9	17	.	.	TRBJ1-1	TGTGCCAGCAGCCTAGATCCCTGGACAGCCCCGAACACTGAAGCTTTCTTT	CASSLDPWTAPNTEAFF
TRBV30	12	.	.	TRBJ2-5	TGTGCCTGGAGTGTCGGCTCGGAGACCCAGTACTTC	CAWSVGSETQYF
TRBV19	14	.	.	TRBJ1-5	TGTGCCAGTAGCCCCACAGGGATGATTCAGCCCCAGCATTTT	CASSPTGMIQPQHF
TRBV28	14	.	.	TRBJ1-4	TGTGCCAGCAGCTCAGGGTTCTGGGGTGAAAAACTGTTTTTT	CASSSGFWGEKLFF
TRBV18	15	.	TRBD1	TRBJ1-2	TGTGCCAGCTCAGAAACAGGGGGCGCTGGCTATGGCTACACCTTC	CASSETGGAGYGYTF
TRBV30	11	.	.	TRBJ2-7	TGTGCCTGGAGTGGAGGAGGCGAGCAGTACTTC	CAWSGGGEQYF
TRBV4-1	14	.	.	TRBJ2-5	TGCGCCAGCAGCCAAGATTTTAAGGGAGAGACCCAGTACTTC	CASSQDFKGETQYF
TRBV7-2	12	once	.	TRBJ2-5	TGTGCCAGCAGCTTATCTGAAGAGACCCAGTACTTC	CASSLSEETQYF
TRBV28	11	once	.	TRBJ1-1	TGTGCCAGCAGTTTTTGGGGGGTAGCTTTCTTT	CASSFWGVAFF
TRBV24-1	20	.	TRBD2	TRBJ2-1	TGTGCCACCAGTGATGCCGGGACTAGCGGGACGAGAAACTCCTACAATGAGCAGTTCTTC	CATSDAGTSGTRNSYNEQFF
TRBV29-1	13	.	.	TRBJ1-5	TGCAGCGTCCGGACAGATCCCAATCAGCCCCAGCATTTT	CSVRTDPNQPQHF
TRBV9	16	.	.	TRBJ1-4	TGTGCCAGCAGCGGAACAGCCTTGCCAACTAATGAAAAACTGTTTTTT	CASSGTALPTNEKLFF
TRBV30	12	.	.	TRBJ2-7	TGTGCCTGGACCGGGACAACCTACGAGCAGTACTTC	CAWTGTTYEQYF
TRBV7-2	16	.	TRBD2	TRBJ2-5	TGTGCCAGCAGCTTAGTCCTCGGGGGGGCCGGGGAGACCCAGTACTTC	CASSLVLGGAGETQYF
TRBV10-3	14	.	TRBD2	TRBJ2-3	TGTGCCATCAGGACGGGGGGGCGAACAGATACGCAGTATTTT	CAIRTGGRTDTQYF
TRBV11-2	15	.	TRBD1	TRBJ2-3	TGTGCCAGCAGCTCTAGGAGGCAGGGGGCCCGCACGCAGTATTTT	CASSSRRQGARTQYF